The 18 T cell receptor beta chains given below trace back to one sample, sequenced in a study of beta chain features in type 1 diabetes. The antigens of these receptors remain unknown. Study-wide results and limits: Moderately but significantly shorter TCRB CDR3s were found in Type 1 diabetes patients in all four CD4+ subsets.

Reverse transcribing all isolated RNA meant expressed TCRB transcripts were sequenced. Generated by immunoSEQ multiplex PCR, the TCRdb table keeps only in-frame clones and is missing some. The sample includes 300,000 to 450,000 clones, around 12% of them seen just once. Material: naive CD4+ T cells from blood. All receptors derive from a woman between 18 and 29 years old with type 1 diabetes.

The J gene is TRBJ2-2, the V gene TRBV5-1, with D possibly TRBD1 on 6 matching bases. This CDR3 is built from 16 residues. Trimming left V 0 bases short and J 7 bases short, with 16 bases between. Germline V gene lookup returns CDR1 SGHRS and CDR2 YFSETQ. The CDR3 region is CASSLGPRGEVGELFF. Here the CDR3 DNA reads TGCGCCAGCAGCTTGGGGCCCAGGGGAGAAGTCGGGGAGCTGTTTTTT.

J is TRBJ1-1 and V is TRBV5-6; TRBD1 is a possible D gene (5 bases). V lost 5 bases, J lost 1 base, and 12 bases lay in between. In germline, CDR1 is SGHDT, CDR2 YYEEEE. The CDR3 sequence is 14 residues long. The CDR3 DNA is TGTGCCAGCAGTTACGGGACTGGGAACACTGAAGCTTTCTTT. Its translation is CASSYGTGNTEAFF.

This clone was observed a handful of times. J is TRBJ1-1 and V is TRBV2; D is uncertain. Germline-derived CDR1 and CDR2 are SNHLY and FYNNEI. The CDR3 has 13 amino acids. V lost 4 bases and J lost 1, with 7 bases in between. The DNA of the CDR3 is TGTGCCAGCAGTGTAAGACAGAACACTGAAGCTTTCTTT. Protein sequence: CASSVRQNTEAFF.

In this sample, this clone turned up a few times. The J gene is TRBJ2-7, the V gene TRBV4-3; possibly TRBD2 for D (7 bases). From germline, CDR1 is LGHNA and CDR2 YSLEER. CDR3 length: 16 residues. Trimming shortened V by 4 bases and J by 0 bases, and 16 bases separated the two germline ends. The CDR3 region has the DNA TGCGCCAGCAGCCGCCCCGCGGGGGCCCCCTCCTACGAGCAGTACTTC. Amino acids: CASSRPAGAPSYEQYF.

The CDR3 nucleotides are TGTGCCAGCAGCGTTAACGACGGCCGGGTCCGCACAGATACGCAGTATTTT. Its protein product is CASSVNDGRVRTDTQYF. The gene calls are TRBV9 and TRBJ2-3; D unclear. V gave up 2 bases and J gave up 1 base, with 17 bases separating them. CDR1 SGDLS and CDR2 YYNGEE come from the germline V gene. The CDR3 loop spans 17 amino acids.

This clone was seen more than once but under ten times. The V and J genes are TRBV18 and TRBJ1-1; D is perhaps TRBD1 (6 bases). CDR1 is KGHSH, CDR2 LQKENI, per germline. Trimming removed 5 bases at V and 1 base at J, with 8 bases between. This CDR3 has 13 residues. The CDR3 DNA reads as TGTGCCAGCTCAACAGGGACGAACACTGAAGCTTTCTTT. This encodes CASSTGTNTEAFF.

This clone was counted a few times. The V gene is TRBV7-2, the J gene TRBJ1-2; 7 bases match TRBD1. CDR1 SGHTA and CDR2 FQGNSA come from the germline V gene. The CDR3 is 15 residues long. V lost 5 bases to trimming and J lost 4 bases; unmatched junction nucleotides: 10. CDR3: CASSHYRQGIYGYTF. The CDR3 nucleotides are TGTGCCAGCAGCCACTATCGACAGGGCATCTATGGCTACACCTTC.

This clone was detected a few times. This chain uses TRBV19 with TRBJ2-5; a weak D match, TRBD1 (5 bases). The germline V gene has CDR1 LNHDA and CDR2 SQIVND (reference sequence). This CDR3 comprises 13 residues. The germline V and J ends were trimmed by 1 base and 5 bases, with 8 bases remaining between them. DNA of the CDR3: TGTGCCAGTAGTATAGTGGGGCGGGAGACCCAGTACTTC. Amino acid sequence: CASSIVGRETQYF.

A few counts support this clone. The rearrangement joins TRBV27 to TRBJ1-1; the D gene is possibly TRBD1 (5 bases). The CDR3 is 13 residues long. Germline CDR1 reads MNHEY; CDR2 reads SMNVEV (reference sequence). V was pared by 2 bases and J by 11 bases, with 15 bases between. The CDR3 coding sequence is TGTGCCAGCAGTTTAATCCAGGGTCAGCTCGCTTTCTTT. Translating gives CASSLIQGQLAFF.

This sequence joins TRBV19 and TRBJ2-7; TRBD2 agrees at 8 bases. There are 13 residues in the CDR3. The V and J ends lost 8 bases and 3 bases, in that order; junction bases with no gene match: 6. Germline CDR1 is LNHDA and CDR2 is SQIVND (reference sequence). In DNA form, the CDR3 reads TGTGCCAGTGGACTAGCAGGCGACTACGAGCAGTACTTC. Its translation is CASGLAGDYEQYF.

This clone was counted a few times. The chain links TRBV7-3 to TRBJ2-1; 12 bases agree with TRBD2. V was pared by 5 bases and J by 5 bases, with 4 bases of the junction left unmatched. The length of the CDR3 is 15 residues. The V gene's germline CDR1 is SGHTA and CDR2 FQGTGA. The CDR3 loop reads CASSPLAGGDNEQFF. CDR3 DNA sequence: TGTGCCAGCAGCCCACTAGCGGGAGGCGACAATGAGCAGTTCTTC.

This clone was seen a few times. This rearrangement joins TRBV9 to TRBJ2-7; 7 nucleotides align to TRBD1. CDR3 size: 15 residues. V lost 2 bases to trimming and J lost 3 bases; unmatched junction nucleotides: 8. Germline loops: CDR1 SGDLS, CDR2 YYNGEE. CDR3 sequence (DNA): TGTGCCAGCAGCGTTAAAGGGGACAGCCTCTACGAGCAGTACTTC. Translating it yields CASSVKGDSLYEQYF.

The table lists this clone with a few counts. The sample contains more than one DNA sequence encoding this CDR3. V and J are TRBV7-9 and TRBJ2-1; 11 bases agree with TRBD2. The germline V gene has CDR1 SEHNR and CDR2 FQNEAQ (reference sequence). Germline trimming cut 2 bases from V and 7 bases from J; bases unmatched to any gene: 4. This CDR3 is built from 15 residues. CDR3 residues: CASSLLAGGPNEQFF. The CDR3 bases are TGTGCCAGCAGCTTATTAGCGGGGGGGCCGAATGAGCAGTTCTTC.

V gene TRBV19 combines with J gene TRBJ2-5; possibly TRBD1 for D (6 bases). The J call may be faulty, since TRBJ2-7 better matches the DNA end. Germline V gene lookup returns CDR1 LNHDA and CDR2 SQIVND (reference sequence). The CDR3 extends over 14 amino acids. CDR3 coding DNA: TGTGCCAGTAGCCGCCGGACAGACTCCCTCGAGCAGTACTTC. Encoded protein: CASSRRTDSLEQYF.

The chain carries TRBV7-2 and TRBJ1-6; 7 bases line up with TRBD1. V was clipped by 4 bases and J by 7 bases; unmatched bases: 4. CDR3 length: 14 amino acids. From germline, CDR1 is SGHTA and CDR2 FQGNSA. CDR3 bases: TGTGCCAGCAGCTCGGGACAGAGAAATTCACCCCTCCACTTT. Translated, it gives CASSSGQRNSPLHF.

The rearrangement uses TRBV18 and TRBJ1-1; D unresolved. From germline, CDR1 is KGHSH and CDR2 LQKENI. Trimming shortened V by 4 bases and J by 4 bases, and 7 bases separated the two germline ends. The CDR3 spans 12 residues. The CDR3 reads CASSQEGTEAFF. For the CDR3, the DNA is TGTGCCAGCTCACAAGAGGGCACTGAAGCTTTCTTT.

This clone has more than one count but fewer than ten. The chain couples TRBV25-1 to TRBJ2-7; 10 nucleotides line up with TRBD2. Germline V gives CDR1 MGHDK, CDR2 SYGVNS. The CDR3 length is 14 residues. Trimming removed 5 bases from V and 3 bases from J; junction bases left unmatched: 4. In DNA, the CDR3 is TGTGCCAGCAGTCAAGCGGGGGGGGTCTACGAGCAGTACTTC. Residues: CASSQAGGVYEQYF.

This rearrangement joins TRBV5-4 to TRBJ2-6, with 8 bases lining up with TRBD1. The CDR3 is 16 amino acids. Per germline, CDR1 SGHNT and CDR2 YYREEE (reference sequence). J lost 0 bases, V lost 6 bases, and 5 bases had no gene match. The CDR3 DNA follows: TGTGCCAGCACTCCCAGGGGGCCCTCTGGGGCCAACGTCCTGACTTTC. It specifies CASTPRGPSGANVLTF.